This TCR beta chain was identified during a study of cytomegalovirus exposure and HLA in healthy donors. Findings and limits, study-wide: What TCR beta sequences reportedly achieved was accurate prediction of HLA-A and HLA-B alleles in most subjects.

PCR primers comprised 60 Vbeta and 13 Jbeta primers. Here immunoSEQ multiplex PCR was the method, and the copy in TCRdb shows in-frame clones only, minus some. The sample carries fewer than 250,000 clones, around 83% recorded once. CDR3 size: 15 residues. V lost 1 base, J lost 6 bases, and 13 bases lay in between. Germline CDR1 reads SGHTA; CDR2 reads FQGNSA. Concerning this clone itself: The antigen is undetermined.

The rearrangement uses TRBV7-2 and TRBJ1-5; no clear D. Sequences were obtained from PBMCs. The TCR was taken from a woman between 50 and 59 years old in good health and CMV-seropositive. The CDR3 region is CASSLGQLRGQPQHF. Written as DNA, the CDR3 is TGTGCCAGCAGCTTAGGTCAGCTTCGGGGTCAGCCCCAGCATTTT.